One sample yielded the 22 T cell receptor beta chains listed below, sequenced in a study of blood T cell repertoires in COVID-19. Clones were sequenced by immunoSEQ multiplex PCR, and TCRdb holds only the in-frame ones, with some missing. This table has tens of thousands of clones, roughly 86% appearing once. Sequenced: peripheral blood. The receptors derive from a man over 45 with active COVID-19.

V gene TRBV2 combines with J gene TRBJ2-1; possibly TRBD1 for D (5 bases). V lost 6 bases and J lost 6, with 9 bases in between. Germline V CDR1 and CDR2: SNHLY, FYNNEI. The CDR3 runs 12 residues. The CDR3 region is CASRTVPNEQFF. DNA for the CDR3: TGTGCCAGCAGGACAGTCCCCAATGAGCAGTTCTTC.

The chain couples TRBV19 to TRBJ2-1; the match to TRBD1 covers 7 bases. The V gene end was trimmed by 6 bases and the J gene end by 5 bases; junction bases not matched to a gene: 13. The CDR3 sequence is 16 residues long. Per germline, CDR1 LNHDA and CDR2 SQIVND (reference sequence). CDR3 DNA sequence: TGTGCCAGTAGAACTCCTCGGACAGGTCGAAACAATGAGCAGTTCTTC. Translated: CASRTPRTGRNNEQFF.

This sequence joins TRBV6-5 and TRBJ1-2, with D unresolved. Trimming shortened V by 6 bases and J by 3 bases, and 17 bases separated the two germline ends. CDR1 MNHEY and CDR2 SVGAGI come from the germline V gene. CDR3 length: 15 amino acids. This chain's CDR3 is CASRLSLGGYYGYTF. The CDR3 DNA sequence: TGTGCCAGCAGACTTTCACTGGGAGGGTACTATGGCTACACCTTC.

The chain couples TRBV18 to TRBJ2-2; no definite D call. Germline V gives CDR1 KGHSH, CDR2 LQKENI. The V end was cut by 5 bases, the J end by 4 bases, with 8 bases between. This CDR3 has 13 amino acids. The CDR3 spells CASSAATTGELFF. CDR3 nucleotide sequence: TGTGCCAGCTCAGCAGCGACCACCGGGGAGCTGTTTTTT.

The genes are TRBV6-6 and TRBJ2-2; no firm D call. This CDR3 has 12 residues. The V and J ends lost 7 bases and 8 bases respectively, with 11 bases between them. Per the germline V gene, CDR1 is MNHNY and CDR2 is SVGAGI (reference sequence). The CDR3 DNA reads TGTGCCAGCACCCAGGCCTTGGGGGAGCTGTTTTTT. Translation gives CASTQALGELFF.

The rearrangement links TRBV5-1 to TRBJ2-1, with a weak D call TRBD2 (7 bases). V was pared by 0 bases and J by 4 bases, with 11 bases between. The CDR3 contains 15 residues. CDR1 is SGHRS and CDR2 is YFSETQ in the germline V gene. In nucleotides, the CDR3 is TGCGCCAGCAGCTTGGGGGGGGGCGAGTACAATGAGCAGTTCTTC. As protein: CASSLGGGEYNEQFF. Full variable domain (rest looked up from reference TRBV5-1 and TRBJ2-1): KAGVTQTPRYLIKTRGQQVTLSCSPISGHRSVSWYQQTPGQGLQFLFEYFSETQRNKGNFPGRFSGRQFSNSRSEMNVSTLELGDSALYLCASSLGGGEYNEQFFGPGTRLTVL.

The gene calls are TRBV2 and TRBJ1-2; D unresolved. This CDR3 is 12 amino acids long. Trimming shortened V by 5 bases and J by 5 bases, and 9 bases separated the two germline ends. Per germline, CDR1 SNHLY and CDR2 FYNNEI. The CDR3 here is CASSNLAYGYTF. CDR3 coding DNA: TGTGCCAGCAGTAATCTAGCTTATGGCTACACCTTC.

The V gene is TRBV28, the J gene TRBJ2-7; TRBD1 matches 8 bases. CDR1 is MDHEN and CDR2 is SYDVKM in the germline V gene. The CDR3 has 12 amino acids. With 10 bases clipped from V and 3 bases from J, the junction kept 5 bases outside the gene matches. The CDR3 region has the DNA TGTGCCACCCTGGGACAGGTCTACGAGCAGTACTTC. As protein: CATLGQVYEQYF.

V and J are TRBV29-1 and TRBJ2-3, with TRBD1 matching over 9 bases. The CDR3 loop spans 15 amino acids. The V gene end was trimmed by 7 bases and the J gene end by 4 bases; junction bases not matched to a gene: 12. Germline values: CDR1 SQVTM, CDR2 ANQGSEA. CDR3 nucleotides: TGCAGCGCTGGGGACAGGGACTACTGGGCAGATACGCAGTATTTT. It specifies CSAGDRDYWADTQYF.

The chain links TRBV15 to TRBJ2-7; D gene uncertain. The V gene lost 1 base and the J gene lost 7 bases, with 11 bases spanning the gap. CDR1 and CDR2 from the germline V gene are LNHNV and YYDKDF (reference sequence). This CDR3 region has 13 residues. This CDR3 reads CATSRAAEYEQYF. CDR3 DNA sequence: TGTGCCACCAGCAGAGCCGCGGAGTATGAGCAGTACTTC.

V is TRBV15 and J is TRBJ1-5, with 10 bases matching TRBD1. The germline gives CDR1 LNHNV, CDR2 YYDKDF (reference sequence). The CDR3 consists of 18 residues. Germline trimming cut 1 base from V and 0 bases from J; bases unmatched to any gene: 6. The CDR3 here is CATSRARTGGYSNQPQHF. CDR3 nucleotide sequence: TGTGCCACCAGCAGAGCCCGGACAGGGGGTTATAGCAATCAGCCCCAGCATTTT.

This clone was seen just once. The chain carries TRBV3-1 (or the pseudogene TRBV3-2) and TRBJ1-4, with TRBD1 as a possible D gene (6 bases). CDR1 and CDR2 (germline): LGHDT, YNNKEL (reference sequence). The CDR3 contains 15 residues. The V end was cut by 5 bases, the J end by 4 bases, with 14 bases between. CDR3 protein: CASSCSEGDNEKLFF. In DNA form, the CDR3 reads TGTGCCAGCAGCTGCTCTGAGGGGGATAATGAAAAACTGTTTTTT.

This chain connects TRBV9 to TRBJ1-5; possibly TRBD1 for D (6 bases). This CDR3 spans 15 amino acids. Looked up from germline, CDR1 is SGDLS and CDR2 is YYNGEE. The germline V and J ends were trimmed by 0 bases and 3 bases, with 10 bases remaining between them. Written as DNA, the CDR3 is TGTGCCAGCAGCGTAGCGGACAGCCTCAATCAGCCCCAGCATTTT. Residues: CASSVADSLNQPQHF.

The chain has TRBV7-9 and TRBJ1-1; 10 nucleotides line up with TRBD1. Per the germline V gene, CDR1 is SEHNR and CDR2 is FQNEAQ (reference sequence). The CDR3 has 15 amino acids. V shed 6 bases and J 5 bases; nucleotides not matched to a gene: 9. This CDR3 reads CASRPRDRGGTEAFF. The CDR3 nucleotides read TGTGCCAGCAGACCCCGGGACAGGGGAGGGACTGAAGCTTTCTTT.

This chain uses TRBV20-1 with TRBJ2-3, with no clear D. The CDR3 contains 11 residues. Trimming took 5 bases from V and 4 from J, leaving 7 bases between them. Germline CDR1 and CDR2: DFQATT and SNEGSKA (reference sequence). The CDR3, as DNA: TGCAGTGCTTCTAAGTCAGATACGCAGTATTTT. Translation gives CSASKSDTQYF.

This sequence joins TRBV4-1 and TRBJ2-7; 9 nucleotides agree with TRBD1. Looked up from germline, CDR1 is MGHRA and CDR2 is YSYEKL. The J segment lost 0 bases and the V segment lost 4 bases, leaving 4 bases of the junction unmatched. This CDR3 has 15 amino acids. The CDR3 DNA is TGCGCCAGCAGCCCCAGACAGGGGGTCTCCTACGAGCAGTACTTC. Encoded protein: CASSPRQGVSYEQYF.

The count of this clone is one. The chain links TRBV19 to TRBJ2-7, with 12 bases matching TRBD2. This CDR3 region has 15 residues. The V gene's germline CDR1 is LNHDA and CDR2 SQIVND (reference sequence). The J segment lost 4 bases and the V segment lost 5 bases, leaving 6 bases of the junction unmatched. CDR3: CASSRLAGALYEQYF. Here the CDR3 DNA reads TGTGCCAGTAGTCGACTAGCGGGGGCCCTATACGAGCAGTACTTC.

A single count supports this clone. The chain carries TRBV6-4 and TRBJ2-6; tentatively, D is TRBD1 (5 bases). Germline values: CDR1 MRHNA, CDR2 SNTAGT. This CDR3 has 15 amino acids. V lost 5 bases and J 0 bases, leaving 8 bases between the germline ends. The CDR3 loop reads CASSLDSSGANVLTF. DNA of the CDR3: TGTGCCAGCAGTCTTGACAGCTCTGGGGCCAACGTCCTGACTTTC.

The chain has TRBV27 and TRBJ2-3, with 9 bases matching TRBD2. This CDR3 has 19 residues. The germline CDR1 and CDR2 sequences are MNHEY and SMNVEV (reference sequence). With V trimmed by 2 bases and J by 5 bases, 17 bases remained unmatched. In DNA form, the CDR3 reads TGTGCCAGCAGTTTAGGTTATCTGGCGGGGGGGGGCGCCGGAGATACGCAGTATTTT. Translated, it gives CASSLGYLAGGGAGDTQYF.

J is TRBJ1-5 and V is TRBV9; D is undetermined. Germline CDR1 SGDLS, CDR2 YYNGEE. Trimming took 4 bases from V and 7 from J, leaving 15 bases between them. This CDR3 is 14 amino acids long. CDR3 amino acids: CASSPRRGGQPQHF. Here the CDR3 DNA reads TGTGCCAGCAGCCCCCGTCGTGGAGGGCAGCCCCAGCATTTT.

The chain employs TRBV18 and TRBJ2-5, with D possibly TRBD1 on 5 matching bases. Germline V gene data show CDR1 as KGHSH and CDR2 as LQKENI. CDR3 length: 14 amino acids. V dropped 4 bases and J dropped 2 bases, with 11 bases sitting between them. The CDR3 here is CASSRTGSQETQYF. The CDR3 region has the DNA TGTGCCAGCTCACGTACAGGATCACAAGAGACCCAGTACTTC.

This clone was detected only a few times. This rearrangement joins TRBV20-1 to TRBJ2-1; 7 bases agree with TRBD2. V trimming: 3 bases; J trimming: 13 bases; junction bases outside the gene matches: 6. This CDR3 spans 11 amino acids. In germline, CDR1 is DFQATT, CDR2 SNEGSKA (reference sequence). This chain's CDR3 is CSASRLAVQFF. CDR3 sequence (DNA): TGCAGTGCTAGTAGGCTAGCGGTTCAGTTCTTC.